The following is a TCR beta chain sequence with its context. The data are from a study of regulatory T cells in long-lasting Graves disease. V was cut by 5 bases and J by 0 bases, with 17 bases left in between. The CDR3 contains 17 residues. Germline CDR1 ENHRY, CDR2 SYGVKD. Regarding time point: persistent/refractory GD, antithyroid drugs over 5 years with positive TRAb. PBMCs were the source of the RNA used for TCR sequencing. Around 9 milliliters of peripheral blood went into EDTA tubes. Relying on iRepertoire HTBI primers and Arm-PCR of CDR3 regions, the team built TCR beta libraries. TCRdb recomputed calls from the multiplex PCR reads with MiXCR, one row per CDR3 protein. The sample records approximately 470,000 distinct CDR3 sequences, about 20% being singletons.

The genes are TRBV10-3 and TRBJ1-3, with a weak D call TRBD1 (5 bases). The sequences come from peripheral blood mononuclear cells (PBMCs), collected when the disease was refractory, from a patient treated with antithyroid drugs. This TCR derives from a female donor with Graves disease. The CDR3 bases are TGTGCCATCAGTTACGGGGCGGACGGTAGCTCTGGAAACACCATATATTTT. Amino acid sequence: CAISYGADGSSGNTIYF.